A selection of T cell receptor beta chains follows, all from one sample in a study of neurological immune-mediated disorders. TCRdb processed the 5' RACE reads anew with MiXCR; each CDR3 protein has one entry. The profile shows 65,000 to 85,000 distinct CDR3 sequences, 2.5% to 4% of them singletons. The sequencing input was PBMCs. All receptors come from a woman in her 50s with multiple sclerosis. CDR3s leave out the opening cysteine and the closing phenylalanine or tryptophan.

v_call	j_call	cdr3_aa
TRBV7-2	TRBJ2-1	ASSIRQGIYNEQF
TRBV20-1	TRBJ2-4	SAEDRGATINIQY
TRBV6-2/TRBV6-3	TRBJ1-3	ASSSADTIY
TRBV20-1	TRBJ2-2	SARTGFTGELF
TRBV20-1	TRBJ2-5	SARGGTDQSGTQETQY
TRBV15	TRBJ2-2	ATSRGPSGVNTGELF
TRBV7-2	TRBJ2-1	ASSSYGGSSYNEQF
TRBV6-2/TRBV6-3	TRBJ2-1	ASTASGRYNEQF
TRBV3-1	TRBJ2-3	ASSPLNSGTTQY
TRBV19	TRBJ2-4	ASSGQTGVRAKKIQY
TRBV6-1	TRBJ2-2	ASSEALVGAGNTGELF
TRBV12-3/TRBV12-4	TRBJ2-3	ASSLYAADTQY
TRBV20-1	TRBJ2-2	SATGLTTGELF
TRBV20-1	TRBJ2-7	SATGSGRVGEQY
TRBV7-9	TRBJ2-6	ASSLYGSGANVLT
TRBV25-1	TRBJ1-6	ASSELARRNSPLH
TRBV20-1	TRBJ2-5	SARTSGISKTQY
TRBV5-4	TRBJ2-2	ASSSSGGRNTGELF
TRBV29-1	TRBJ2-7	SVVRDRHSYEQY
TRBV15	TRBJ2-3	ATRAGLGRTQY
TRBV20-1	TRBJ2-3	SASGVAGVTTDTQY
TRBV5-1	TRBJ2-5	ASSLYGTQETQY
TRBV3-1	TRBJ1-1	DSSNRGEKAF
TRBV5-1	TRBJ2-3	ASSRAGVDTQY
TRBV5-1	TRBJ2-1	ASRGLPRWDNEQF
TRBV6-6	TRBJ2-6	ASSLTGGANVLT
TRBV29-1	TRBJ1-2	SVWDLAYGYT
TRBV6-2/TRBV6-3	TRBJ1-6	ASSHGQGASPLH
TRBV25-1	TRBJ2-1	ASQTRTGARPNEQF
TRBV19	TRBJ2-1	ASSIGPGGSEQF
TRBV20-1	TRBJ2-7	SASPGLAGTYEQY
TRBV20-1	TRBJ2-7	SARGLSREQY